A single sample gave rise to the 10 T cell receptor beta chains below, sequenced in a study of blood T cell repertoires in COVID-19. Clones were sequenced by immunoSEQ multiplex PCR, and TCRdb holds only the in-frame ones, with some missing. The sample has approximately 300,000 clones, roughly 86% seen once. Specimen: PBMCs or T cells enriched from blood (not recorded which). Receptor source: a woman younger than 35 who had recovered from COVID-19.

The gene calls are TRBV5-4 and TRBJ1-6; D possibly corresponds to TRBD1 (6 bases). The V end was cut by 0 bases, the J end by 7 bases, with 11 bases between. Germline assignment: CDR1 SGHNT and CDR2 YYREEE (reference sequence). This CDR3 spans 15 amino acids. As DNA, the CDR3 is TGTGCCAGCAGCTTGGGGGGGCAGACAAATTCACCCCTCCACTTT. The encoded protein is CASSLGGQTNSPLHF.

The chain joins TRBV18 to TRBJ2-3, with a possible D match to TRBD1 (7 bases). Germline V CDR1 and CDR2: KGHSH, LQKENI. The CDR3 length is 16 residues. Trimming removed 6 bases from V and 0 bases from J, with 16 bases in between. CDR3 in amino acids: CASSSDRDLSTDTQYF. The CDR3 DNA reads TGTGCCAGCTCGTCCGACAGGGACTTAAGCACAGATACGCAGTATTTT.

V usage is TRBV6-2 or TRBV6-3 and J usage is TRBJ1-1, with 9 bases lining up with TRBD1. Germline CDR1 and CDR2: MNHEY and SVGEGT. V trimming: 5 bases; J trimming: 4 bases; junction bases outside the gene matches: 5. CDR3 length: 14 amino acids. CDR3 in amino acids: CASSPGQGSTEAFF. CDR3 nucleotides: TGTGCCAGCAGTCCGGGACAGGGTAGCACTGAAGCTTTCTTT.

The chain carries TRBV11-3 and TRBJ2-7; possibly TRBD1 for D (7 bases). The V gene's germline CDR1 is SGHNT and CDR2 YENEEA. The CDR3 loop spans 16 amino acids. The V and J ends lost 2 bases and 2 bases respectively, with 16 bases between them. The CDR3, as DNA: TGTGCCAGCAGCTTACCAGGGGGGCGACGGGCCTACGAGCAGTACTTC. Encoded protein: CASSLPGGRRAYEQYF.

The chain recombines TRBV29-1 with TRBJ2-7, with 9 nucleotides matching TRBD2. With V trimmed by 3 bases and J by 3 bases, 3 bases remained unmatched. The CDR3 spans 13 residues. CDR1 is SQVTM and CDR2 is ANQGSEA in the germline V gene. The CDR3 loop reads CSVESSGIYEQYF. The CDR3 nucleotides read TGCAGCGTTGAGTCTAGCGGGATCTACGAGCAGTACTTC.

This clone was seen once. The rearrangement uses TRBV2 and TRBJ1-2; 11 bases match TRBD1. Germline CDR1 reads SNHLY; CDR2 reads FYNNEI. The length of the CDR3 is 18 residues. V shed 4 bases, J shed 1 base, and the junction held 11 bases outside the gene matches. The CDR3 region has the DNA TGTGCCAGCAGTGTCCAGGACAGGGGGCGAGATGGTAACTATGGCTACACCTTC. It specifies CASSVQDRGRDGNYGYTF.

CDR3 protein: CASSRGLAGGLGTGELFF. The CDR3 coding sequence is TGCGCCAGCAGCCGCGGACTAGCGGGAGGGCTGGGCACCGGGGAGCTGTTTTTT. The chain recombines TRBV4-1 with TRBJ2-2, with 15 positions matching TRBD2. With V trimmed by 4 bases and J by 4 bases, 7 bases remained unmatched. CDR1 is MGHRA, CDR2 YSYEKL, per germline. The CDR3 covers 18 residues.

CDR3 in DNA: TGCAGTGCTAGTTCCGTGCGCGAGCAGTACTTC. It yields the protein CSASSVREQYF. V and J are TRBV20-1 and TRBJ2-7; D gene ambiguous. Germline CDR1 is DFQATT and CDR2 is SNEGSKA (reference sequence). The V gene lost 3 bases and the J gene lost 6 bases, with 9 bases spanning the gap. This CDR3 spans 11 amino acids.

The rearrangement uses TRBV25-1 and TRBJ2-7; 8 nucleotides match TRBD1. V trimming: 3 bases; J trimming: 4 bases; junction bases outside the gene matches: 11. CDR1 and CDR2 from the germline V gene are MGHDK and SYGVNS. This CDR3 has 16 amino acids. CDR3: CASSEYPETGVYEQYF. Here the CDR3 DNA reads TGTGCCAGCAGTGAGTATCCGGAGACAGGGGTTTACGAGCAGTACTTC.

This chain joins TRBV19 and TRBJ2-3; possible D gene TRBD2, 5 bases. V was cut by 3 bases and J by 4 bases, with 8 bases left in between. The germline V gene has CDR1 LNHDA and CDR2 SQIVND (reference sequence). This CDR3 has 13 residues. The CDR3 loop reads CASSITSPDTQYF. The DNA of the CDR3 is TGTGCCAGTAGTATTACTAGTCCAGATACGCAGTATTTT.